Sequencing of this T cell receptor beta chain was carried out in a study of blood T cell repertoires in COVID-19. Study at large: PBMCs, B-cell-depleted T cells, or T cells provided the cDNA or gDNA that made up the material.

Only in-frame clones appear in the TCRdb table, and some are missing; sequencing was by immunoSEQ multiplex PCR. Among about 180,000 clones, roughly 87% were seen once, and the ten largest hold almost 8.5%. The CDR3 has 12 residues. Looked up from germline, CDR1 is LNHDA and CDR2 is SQIVND (reference sequence). The V end lost 4 bases, the J end lost 12 bases, and 15 bases lay between the germline ends. V is TRBV19 and J is TRBJ1-2; no clear D. Sequenced material: peripheral blood. This clonotype originated in an older woman with acute or convalescent COVID-19. CDR3 coding DNA: TGTGCCAGTAGTACTTGGTCCATCGGTCACACCTTC. The encoded protein is CASSTWSIGHTF.